This entry features one TCR beta chain sequence. The antigen remains unidentified. CD8 cells classed as naive were CD45RO-negative and positively selected for CCR7, excluding terminally differentiated effector memory CD45RA+ cells. The assay was immunoSEQ multiplex PCR, and TCRdb's table has in-frame clones only and misses some. The sample lists around 1.9 million clones; approximately 92% were seen once. The sample is drawn from a study of shared clonotypes between healthy human individuals. Study results and limitations: Among donors, clonotype sharing was expected to be affected by sequencing depth.

Germline lookup yields CDR1 MDHEN and CDR2 SYDVKM. Deletions cut 3 bases from V and 2 bases from J, with 17 bases between. This CDR3 is 17 amino acids long. The source material was naive CD8+ T cells from PBMCs. The clonotype comes from a man younger than 35 in good health. Some clones in this sample may be carry-over from other donors' samples. The rearrangement uses TRBV28 and TRBJ1-5; D perhaps matches TRBD1 (5 bases). In DNA form, the CDR3 reads TGTGCCAGCAGTTTTTGGGCCGGGGGAACGGGCAATCAGCCCCAGCATTTT. Translation: CASSFWAGGTGNQPQHF.